One T cell receptor (beta chain) is described in this entry. The antigen remains undetermined. These data belong to a study of CD4 T cells in relation to SARS-CoV-2 and coronaviruses. The unexposed donors gave CD4+ T cells in 2011-2018, prior to COVID-19. Isolation of CD4+ T cells took place after less than 11 days in culture. Testing used SARS-CoV-2 S/N and four cold-coronavirus spikes on unexposed-donor CD4+ T cells, cells permitting. The method was immunoSEQ multiplex PCR; TCRdb's version includes in-frame clones alone and lacks a portion of them. The sample holds 20,000 to 25,000 clones, 60% to 85% seen once. CDR1 is LNHDA and CDR2 is SQIVND in the germline V gene (reference sequence). This CDR3 spans 15 amino acids. The ends were cut back, 6 bases at V and 2 bases at J, with 14 bases in the middle.

The V call is TRBV19, the J call TRBJ1-3; a possible D gene is TRBD1 (6 bases). The TCR was taken from a human donor in good health. Sequencing was performed on CD4+ T cells from PBMCs, cultured in vitro. The CDR3 nucleotides are TGTGCCAGTAGCCTCGAGGGGGTTCCTGGAAACACCATATATTTT. As protein: CASSLEGVPGNTIYF.